The next 19 T cell receptor beta chains were all read from a single sample in a study of T cell clonotyping in hematopoietic cell transplantation. Clones were sequenced by immunoSEQ multiplex PCR, and TCRdb holds only the in-frame ones, with some missing. The sample lists 15,000 or so clones; about 97% were seen once. The sample consisted of peripheral blood mononuclear cells, taken 30 days after allogeneic stem cell transplant. The origin of the receptors is a female patient aged 50 to 65 who had an allogeneic stem cell transplant from an unrelated donor, so T cells may come from the graft donor. Some clones in this sample may be carry-over from other donors' samples.

The chain has TRBV7-8 and TRBJ2-1, with 12 bases matching TRBD2. The CDR3 totals 16 residues. Trimming cost V 5 bases and J 7 bases; bases outside gene matches: 9. Germline values: CDR1 SGHVS, CDR2 FQNEAQ. The CDR3 coding sequence is TGTGCCAGCAGCCCAATGACTAGCGGGGGTGGTAATGAGCAGTTCTTC. Its protein is CASSPMTSGGGNEQFF.

The genes are TRBV19 and TRBJ1-2, with D possibly TRBD1 on 6 matching bases. Trimming pared 7 bases from V and 7 bases from J, leaving 16 bases between. Germline CDR1 is LNHDA and CDR2 is SQIVND (reference sequence). There are 13 residues in the CDR3. In DNA, the CDR3 is TGTGCCAGTAAGGCCAGGGGCCTGGGTGGCTACACCTTC. Its protein product is CASKARGLGGYTF.

As regards this clone: Other DNA sequences in the sample encode the same CDR3. The J gene is TRBJ1-4, the V gene TRBV6-5, with a weak D call TRBD1 (6 bases). The V gene lost 6 bases and the J gene lost 0 bases, with 8 bases spanning the gap. The CDR3 is 14 amino acids. The V gene's germline CDR1 is MNHEY and CDR2 SVGAGI. DNA for the CDR3: TGTGCCAGCAGCCGGACAGCAACTAATGAAAAACTGTTTTTT. This encodes CASSRTATNEKLFF.

V usage is TRBV19 and J usage is TRBJ2-3; D might be TRBD2 (6 bases). CDR3 length: 12 residues. The germline V and J ends were trimmed by 6 bases and 5 bases, with 9 bases remaining between them. Per germline, CDR1 LNHDA and CDR2 SQIVND (reference sequence). The CDR3 protein is CASSPGVDTQYF. Here the CDR3 DNA reads TGTGCCAGTAGCCCGGGGGTAGATACGCAGTATTTT.

The rearrangement uses TRBV6-5 and TRBJ2-3; the match to TRBD2 covers 7 bases. The CDR3 has 15 residues. Per the germline V gene, CDR1 is MNHEY and CDR2 is SVGAGI. The J segment lost 5 bases and the V segment lost 2 bases, leaving 7 bases of the junction unmatched. The DNA for the CDR3 is TGTGCCAGCAGTTACCTGGGGGGGGGTGGAGATACGCAGTATTTT. This codes for CASSYLGGGGDTQYF.

V is TRBV5-1 and J is TRBJ2-3, with 13 bases matching TRBD2. Per germline, CDR1 SGHRS and CDR2 YFSETQ. V lost 7 bases, J lost 3 bases, and 8 bases stayed unmatched. The CDR3 loop spans 16 amino acids. This CDR3 reads CASWPLTSGGTDTQYF. As DNA, the CDR3 is TGCGCCAGCTGGCCGTTGACTAGCGGGGGGACAGATACGCAGTATTTT. The whole variable domain, remainder taken from reference TRBV5-1 and TRBJ2-3, is KAGVTQTPRYLIKTRGQQVTLSCSPISGHRSVSWYQQTPGQGLQFLFEYFSETQRNKGNFPGRFSGRQFSNSRSEMNVSTLELGDSALYLCASWPLTSGGTDTQYFGPGTRLTVL.

V usage is TRBV28 and J usage is TRBJ1-2; D gene unclear. V was shortened by 6 bases and J by 8 bases, with 13 bases between the two germline ends. This CDR3 region has 12 residues. Looked up from germline, CDR1 is MDHEN and CDR2 is SYDVKM. CDR3 in DNA: TGTGCCAGCAGCAGTGGTACGTTAGGCTACACCTTC. It is translated as CASSSGTLGYTF.

The chain joins TRBV6-5 to TRBJ1-3; no definite D call. This CDR3 has 14 amino acids. Trimming pared 5 bases from V and 3 bases from J, leaving 11 bases between. Germline CDR1 reads MNHEY; CDR2 reads SVGAGI. The CDR3 region has the DNA TGTGCCAGCAGTCCGCAAAAAATTGGAAACACCATATATTTT. It codes for CASSPQKIGNTIYF.

The sample holds one count of this clone. The chain combines TRBV18 with TRBJ2-7; D is tentatively TRBD1 or TRBD2 (6 bases each). This CDR3 region has 17 residues. The V gene's germline CDR1 is KGHSH and CDR2 LQKENI. Trimming pared 5 bases from V and 3 bases from J, leaving 23 bases between. The CDR3: CASSSQAPGGRVYEQYF. The CDR3 nucleotides read TGTGCCAGCTCATCACAGGCACCCGGGGGCAGGGTCTACGAGCAGTACTTC.

The J gene is TRBJ2-2, the V gene TRBV5-4; 8 nucleotides line up with TRBD2. Germline loops: CDR1 SGHNT, CDR2 YYREEE (reference sequence). Germline trimming cut 4 bases from V and 7 bases from J; bases unmatched to any gene: 9. CDR3 length: 15 residues. CDR3 region: CASSASGGRNGELFF. In nucleotides, the CDR3 is TGTGCCAGCAGCGCATCGGGGGGGCGAAACGGGGAGCTGTTTTTT.

The V gene is TRBV6-6, the J gene TRBJ2-7; 9 positions match TRBD2. The CDR3 totals 16 residues. J gave up 4 bases and V 6 bases, and 13 bases lay outside the gene matches. Per the germline V gene, CDR1 is MNHNY and CDR2 is SVGAGI (reference sequence). The CDR3 coding sequence is TGTGCCAGCAGCCCGTACCCCCTAGCGGGGTCTTACGAGCAGTACTTC. Translated, it gives CASSPYPLAGSYEQYF.

The chain combines TRBV30 with TRBJ1-3; D is possibly TRBD1 (5 bases). Trimming pared 4 bases from V and 2 bases from J, leaving 15 bases between. The CDR3 covers 15 residues. Germline V gives CDR1 GTSNPN, CDR2 SVGIG (reference sequence). The CDR3: CAWTASGLAGNTIYF. The CDR3, as DNA: TGTGCCTGGACCGCGTCAGGGTTGGCTGGAAACACCATATATTTT. The variable domain in full, completed from reference TRBV30 and TRBJ1-3, reads SQTIHQWPATLVQPVGSPLSLECTVEGTSNPNLYWYRQAAGRGLQLLFYSVGIGQISSEVPQNLSASRPQDRQFILSSKKLLLSDSGFYLCAWTASGLAGNTIYFGEGSWLTVV.

This sequence joins TRBV5-6 and TRBJ1-6; the D gene is possibly TRBD1 (5 bases). Germline V gene data show CDR1 as SGHDT and CDR2 as YYEEEE. V lost 3 bases, J lost 10 bases, and 17 bases lay in between. This CDR3 region has 15 residues. CDR3 in DNA: TGTGCCAGCAGCTACGAAACCAGAAGGGACTCACCCCTCCACTTT. The encoded protein is CASSYETRRDSPLHF.

In DNA, the CDR3 is TGTGCCAGCACCAACTCGGGACAGGCAGGCGACGTTCGTGGCTACACCTTC. This codes for CASTNSGQAGDVRGYTF. The rearrangement joins TRBV7-8 to TRBJ1-2; 8 bases line up with TRBD1. There are 17 residues in the CDR3. Germline V gene data show CDR1 as SGHVS and CDR2 as FQNEAQ. The junction had 20 bases not matched to a gene; V was cut back by 7 bases and J by 7 bases.

V and J are TRBV7-2 and TRBJ2-3, with a tentative D call TRBD2 (5 bases). The CDR3 length is 17 residues. V was cut by 5 bases and J by 0 bases, with 18 bases left in between. Germline V gene data show CDR1 as SGHTA and CDR2 as FQGNSA. CDR3 nucleotides: TGTGCCAGCAGCCCGCGGGCCGCGACCCGGAGCACAGATACGCAGTATTTT. Amino acids: CASSPRAATRSTDTQYF.

V is TRBV5-6 and J is TRBJ1-2; no reliable D call. The germline V gene encodes CDR1 SGHDT and CDR2 YYEEEE. V gave up 0 bases and J gave up 5 bases, with 8 bases separating them. The CDR3 consists of 13 residues. The CDR3 sequence: CASSLGPNYGYTF. CDR3 DNA: TGTGCCAGCAGCTTGGGGCCGAATTATGGCTACACCTTC.

This clone was seen just once. The chain couples TRBV5-1 to TRBJ2-3, with 7 bases fitting TRBD1. The V gene end was trimmed by 5 bases and the J gene end by 1 base; junction bases not matched to a gene: 7. The CDR3 totals 15 residues. In germline, CDR1 is SGHRS, CDR2 YFSETQ. In DNA form, the CDR3 reads TGCGCCAGCAGACCTACAGGGGTTGGCACAGATACGCAGTATTTT. Translation gives CASRPTGVGTDTQYF.

J is TRBJ2-1 and V is TRBV7-8; TRBD2 aligns across 7 bases. Germline trimming cut 5 bases from V and 0 bases from J; bases unmatched to any gene: 7. The germline gives CDR1 SGHVS, CDR2 FQNEAQ. This CDR3 comprises 16 residues. CDR3: CASSRNGGSSYNEQFF. CDR3 nucleotide sequence: TGTGCCAGCAGCCGAAACGGGGGGAGCTCCTACAATGAGCAGTTCTTC.

The chain couples TRBV19 to TRBJ1-5, with 8 bases that match TRBD1. Germline lookup yields CDR1 LNHDA and CDR2 SQIVND (reference sequence). This CDR3 is built from 14 residues. The junction had 4 bases not matched to a gene; V was cut back by 5 bases and J by 4 bases. The CDR3 DNA reads TGTGCCAGTAGTTCCCGACAGGGGAATCAGCCCCAGCATTTT. Residues: CASSSRQGNQPQHF.